Here is one T cell receptor (beta chain) with its context. The table lists this clonotype with many counts. No antigen is known for it. Per-nucleotide qualities are absent, and no much larger clonotype sits a single base away. The data are from a study of identical twins (dated by TCRdb to the mid-2010s). About the investigation overall: To test whether fetal clonotypes persist, this study deep-sequenced TCR alpha and beta repertoires from monozygotic twins, from unrelated adults of various ages, and from cord blood. To rule out contamination, the twin experiments were replicated at different times with different library preparation protocols.

V drops 0 bases and J drops 4 bases, leaving 11 bases in between. The cysteine opens and the phenylalanine closes a CDR3 of 15 amino acids. Only CDR3 DNA is held: 45 bases, read in frame from base 1. The germline V gene specifies SGHRS as CDR1 and YFSETQ as CDR2. The method behind the library was 5' RACE. Instrument used: Illumina HiSeq 2000. A universal primer binding site was introduced by template switching, and a unique molecular identifier was present in the final cDNA, enabling accurate counting of TCR cDNA molecules. Specific primers in the conserved constant-segment region were used to synthesize first-strand cDNA for the TCR alpha and beta chains. Each cDNA library was double barcoded, with a SMART-Mk sample barcode plus Illumina barcodes, to control for contamination. TruSeq adapter sequences and Illumina sample barcodes were added in two successive PCR steps. Sequencing of the TCR alpha and beta cDNA libraries was done on the Illumina HiSeq platform using custom primers. For the original study's pipeline: MiGEC was used to process raw reads and extract unique molecular identifiers, and MiXCR was used to find CDR3 positions. For each individual, recombination models were inferred using an EM algorithm with the repgenHMM and IGoR tools. The tcR package in R was used for shared clonotype analysis, with sharing normalized by the product of cloneset sizes. To study raw recombination without the effects of thymic and clonal selection, out-of-frame nonproductive sequences were analyzed. The raw public reads went through TCRdb reprocessing: fastp at Q25, MiXCR clone calling, in-frame beta chains kept. Each entry merges the rows of one CDR3 protein and shows their most common DNA and genes. The V and J calls here are based on TCRdb, not the publication. Present in this sample are approximately 690,000 distinct CDR3 sequences, 5.5% to 6.5% of which were seen just once. The ten largest clones capture 1.5% to 2% of the sample.

Overall study outcomes, separate from this receptor: Abundant cord blood beta clonotypes carried fewer insertions; young adult naive repertoires showed a weaker similar trend, while memory repertoires showed none. The excess sharing between twins in beta out-of-frame sequences was weaker because fewer shared sequences reduced the signal-to-noise ratio. Conclusions relied on cross-sectional statistical analysis, since the same donors could not be followed over many years. Compared with coincidental sharing between unrelated individuals, out-of-frame TCR alpha sequences shared between twins had an excess of sequences with low generation probability. Invariant T cells such as MAIT and iNKT could partly confound zero-insertion analyses, though diverse VJ usage argued against this for most clonotypes. Recombination models systematically underestimated out-of-frame TCR alpha sharing in monozygotic twins but agreed with sharing between unrelated individuals.

Every donor in the study was a healthy Caucasian. The researchers also sequenced three unrelated adults who were not twins: a male aged 18 to 29, a male aged 50 to 59, and a female aged 50 to 59. Miltenyi CD45RO+ enrichment and human naive T-cell isolation kits were used to isolate memory (CD45RO+) and naive T cells from PBMC. The sample taken for sequencing was naive T cells sorted from blood. Sample cell subset or site, as interpreted from the label and publication: cells isolated with a human naive T-cell isolation kit. The sequence came from a young man in good health. Recombination joined TRBV5-1 with TRBJ1-3; matching of 5 bases hints at TRBD1 as the D gene. Here the CDR3 is given as CASSLEGTAGNTIYF. The sequenced DNA: TGCGCCAGCAGCTTGGAAGGGACTGCGGGAAACACCATATATTTT.